A selection of T cell receptor beta chains follows, all from one sample in a study of blood T cell repertoires in COVID-19. This table comes from immunoSEQ multiplex PCR, and its TCRdb copy is limited to in-frame clones, with some not included. Of over 150,000 clones listed, approximately 88% are singletons. Input material: peripheral blood. These receptors were collected from a woman in her sixties who had recovered from COVID-19. The conserved cysteine and the conserved F or W are not part of the CDR3 here. D genes are given only for firm matches. The size entry is marked missing in some rows and otherwise reads once, few, many or a size class.

J gene,V gene,D gene,clone size,CDR3 protein
TRBJ2-1,TRBV9,TRBD2,-,ASSVVGGDNEQF
TRBJ2-7,TRBV13,-,-,ASRPGHSYEQY
TRBJ1-1,TRBV29-1,-,-,SVAAGMNTEAF
TRBJ1-2,TRBV20-1,-,-,SAGPNYGYT
TRBJ2-1,TRBV28,-,-,ASSLLPRATSYNEQF
TRBJ2-5,TRBV5-1,TRBD2,-,ASSYGLAGVTSQETQY
TRBJ1-5,TRBV30,-,-,AWRGQPGEPQH
TRBJ2-6,TRBV9,TRBD1,-,ASSVGGTGTSGANVLT
TRBJ1-1,TRBV5-1,-,-,ASGGGPQGSTEAF
TRBJ1-5,TRBV5-6,-,once,ASSQGPSSDQPQH
TRBJ1-5,TRBV6-5,-,-,ASGGRQKPQH
TRBJ2-2,TRBV11-3,TRBD1,-,ASSLRQGANGELF
TRBJ2-2,TRBV19,-,-,ASSPTGFFGNTGELF
TRBJ2-5,TRBV28,-,-,ASSSGLAALETQY
TRBJ1-5,TRBV30,TRBD1,-,AWSERWGQGRPQH
TRBJ2-5,TRBV28,TRBD1,-,ASSSPGQRETQY
TRBJ2-1,TRBV7-9,-,-,ASSLEDRANEQF
TRBJ1-1,TRBV29-1,-,-,SARPNRATNTEAF
TRBJ2-5,TRBV3-1/TRBV3-2,TRBD2,once,ASSQEKLAGGPGETQY
TRBJ1-2,TRBV19,TRBD1,-,ATGQGDYGYT
TRBJ1-1,TRBV6-5,TRBD1,-,AIHRDRGNTEAF
TRBJ2-5,TRBV19,TRBD2,-,ASSFTSGGRETQY
TRBJ2-1,TRBV5-1,TRBD2,-,ASSKSGGNNEQF
TRBJ1-3,TRBV27,-,-,ASSFGGSGNTIY
TRBJ2-1,TRBV5-1,-,-,ASKARGSSYNEQF
TRBJ2-1,TRBV28,TRBD1,-,ASSQGVSYNEQF
TRBJ1-5,TRBV19,-,-,ASSIGPGVQPQH
TRBJ2-5,TRBV6-2/TRBV6-3,-,-,ASSSRRETQY
TRBJ2-4,TRBV9,TRBD2,-,ASSVGGGAKNIQY
TRBJ2-1,TRBV4-1,TRBD1,-,ASSQAGTGGTYNEQF
TRBJ2-2,TRBV28,TRBD1,-,ASSLADRVSGELF
TRBJ2-7,TRBV10-1,-,-,ASRNTGPLTYEQY
TRBJ2-5,TRBV2,TRBD2,-,ASSGSGGAIY
TRBJ1-6,TRBV11-2,-,-,ASSSGYNSPLH